These T cell receptor beta chains were read from a single sample in a study of identical twins. TCRdb recomputed calls from the 5' RACE reads with MiXCR, one row per CDR3 protein. Here the sample spans some 500,000 distinct CDR3 sequences, 9.6% being singletons. Another study also made use of these data, one on yellow fever vaccine responses in identical twins.

Sequencing was carried out using PBMCs. These receptors all come from a young woman in good health. Both conserved end residues are part of each CDR3. The D gene is left open where the match is weak. Clone size appears in some rows only: once, few, many, or a class for an expanded clone.

j_call: TRBJ2-1; d_call: TRBD2; clone_size: .; v_call: TRBV19; cdr3_aa: CASRSGLAGPNEQFF; cdr3_nt: TGTGCCAGTAGATCGGGACTAGCGGGCCCCAATGAGCAGTTCTTC
j_call: TRBJ1-5; d_call: TRBD1; clone_size: few; v_call: TRBV6-5; cdr3_aa: CASSYSAGGYQPQHF; cdr3_nt: TGTGCCAGCAGTTACTCCGCAGGGGGCTATCAGCCCCAGCATTTT
j_call: TRBJ2-7; d_call: TRBD1; clone_size: many; v_call: TRBV6-2/TRBV6-3; cdr3_aa: CASSPSYTTGGKTYEQYF; cdr3_nt: TGTGCCAGCAGTCCCAGCTACACCACAGGGGGCAAAACCTACGAGCAGTACTTC
j_call: TRBJ2-1; d_call: .; clone_size: many; v_call: TRBV4-3; cdr3_aa: CASSQDSTGSNEQFF; cdr3_nt: TGCGCCAGCAGCCAAGATTCCACAGGCAGCAATGAGCAGTTCTTC
j_call: TRBJ2-5; d_call: TRBD2; clone_size: .; v_call: TRBV27; cdr3_aa: CASSLLAGVDQTQYF; cdr3_nt: TGTGCCAGCAGTTTACTAGCGGGAGTGGATCAGACCCAGTACTTC
j_call: TRBJ2-7; d_call: TRBD1; clone_size: .; v_call: TRBV29-1; cdr3_aa: CSVVLGQGAYEQYF; cdr3_nt: TGCAGCGTTGTCTTGGGACAGGGGGCCTACGAGCAGTACTTC
j_call: TRBJ2-1; d_call: TRBD2; clone_size: few; v_call: TRBV6-5; cdr3_aa: CASSYRASGMDEQFF; cdr3_nt: TGTGCCAGCAGTTACCGGGCTAGCGGGATGGATGAGCAGTTCTTC
j_call: TRBJ2-3; d_call: TRBD2; clone_size: few; v_call: TRBV6-1; cdr3_aa: CASRRDPSGGASDTQYF; cdr3_nt: TGTGCCAGCAGGAGAGATCCTAGCGGGGGGGCTTCAGATACGCAGTATTTT
j_call: TRBJ1-1; d_call: .; clone_size: .; v_call: TRBV12-3/TRBV12-4; cdr3_aa: CASSFSHLNTEAFF; cdr3_nt: TGTGCCAGCAGTTTCTCCCACCTAAACACTGAAGCTTTCTTT
j_call: TRBJ2-7; d_call: TRBD2; clone_size: few; v_call: TRBV6-5; cdr3_aa: CASSYGLAGSGEQYF; cdr3_nt: TGTGCCAGCAGTTACGGACTAGCGGGGTCCGGCGAGCAGTACTTC
j_call: TRBJ2-1; d_call: TRBD2; clone_size: many; v_call: TRBV4-2; cdr3_aa: CASSQGLPSGVYNEQFF; cdr3_nt: TGTGCCAGCAGCCAAGGCCTTCCTAGCGGAGTCTACAATGAGCAGTTCTTC
j_call: TRBJ2-2; d_call: .; clone_size: many; v_call: TRBV15; cdr3_aa: CATSRQMNTGELFF; cdr3_nt: TGTGCCACCAGCAGACAGATGAACACCGGGGAGCTGTTTTTT
j_call: TRBJ1-2; d_call: .; clone_size: few; v_call: TRBV29-1; cdr3_aa: CSVTWGEDGYTF; cdr3_nt: TGCAGCGTCACTTGGGGAGAGGATGGCTACACCTTC
j_call: TRBJ2-6; d_call: .; clone_size: .; v_call: TRBV27; cdr3_aa: CASSSRTGGGANVLTF; cdr3_nt: TGTGCCAGCTCTTCTCGGACGGGTGGTGGGGCCAACGTCCTGACTTTC
j_call: TRBJ1-3; d_call: .; clone_size: few; v_call: TRBV2; cdr3_aa: CASSEGSSGNTIYF; cdr3_nt: TGTGCCAGCAGTGAAGGCAGCTCTGGAAACACCATATATTTT
j_call: TRBJ2-1; d_call: .; clone_size: .; v_call: TRBV15; cdr3_aa: CATGGLYNEQFF; cdr3_nt: TGTGCCACCGGGGGACTTTACAATGAGCAGTTCTTC
j_call: TRBJ2-3; d_call: TRBD2; clone_size: few; v_call: TRBV20-1; cdr3_aa: CSASWTSGGTDTQYF; cdr3_nt: TGCAGTGCTAGCTGGACTAGCGGGGGCACAGATACGCAGTATTTT
j_call: TRBJ2-7; d_call: TRBD2; clone_size: few; v_call: TRBV4-3; cdr3_aa: CASSQEALAGTYEQYF; cdr3_nt: TGCGCCAGCAGCCAAGAGGCCCTAGCGGGAACCTACGAGCAGTACTTC
j_call: TRBJ2-5; d_call: TRBD2; clone_size: many; v_call: TRBV20-1; cdr3_aa: CSADGRASGGPFETQYF; cdr3_nt: TGCAGTGCCGACGGGCGGGCTAGCGGGGGACCGTTTGAGACCCAGTACTTC
j_call: TRBJ1-2; d_call: TRBD1; clone_size: many; v_call: TRBV7-2; cdr3_aa: CASSLAGTGGGYGYTF; cdr3_nt: TGTGCCAGCAGCTTAGCAGGGACAGGGGGGGGCTATGGCTACACCTTC
j_call: TRBJ2-5; d_call: TRBD2; clone_size: .; v_call: TRBV30; cdr3_aa: CAWSATGAGGLETQYF; cdr3_nt: TGTGCCTGGAGTGCGACGGGAGCGGGGGGGCTAGAGACCCAGTACTTC
j_call: TRBJ2-1; d_call: TRBD1; clone_size: many; v_call: TRBV9; cdr3_aa: CASSEARTGGGNEQFF; cdr3_nt: TGTGCCAGCAGCGAAGCCCGGACAGGGGGCGGCAATGAGCAGTTCTTC